Each of the 25 T cell receptor beta chains below was sequenced from the same sample in a study of CD8 T cells in Susac syndrome. An amount of RNA that ranged from roughly 0.5 to 1 ug was reverse transcribed with random hexamers. Each CDR3 protein gets one entry after TCRdb re-called the immunoSEQ multiplex PCR reads with MiXCR. The sample consists of approximately 160,000 distinct CDR3 sequences, 85% to 95% of them appearing once. What was sequenced was CD4+ T cells from PBMCs. The source of these receptors is a human donor with multiple sclerosis.

This clonotype came up a few times. The chain links TRBV7-9 to TRBJ1-1; D is unresolved. V dropped 5 bases and J dropped 4 bases, with 11 bases sitting between them. Germline assignment: CDR1 SEHNR and CDR2 FQNEAQ (reference sequence). The length of the CDR3 is 13 residues. The CDR3 here is CASSIFMGTEAFF. The CDR3 coding sequence is TGTGCCAGCAGCATCTTCATGGGCACTGAAGCTTTCTTT.

CDR3 DNA: TGTGCCAGCAGTTACCCCCCACCTGAGACCCAGTACTTC. Translation gives CASSYPPPETQYF. This chain joins TRBV6-6 and TRBJ2-5; the D is unclear. Germline V gives CDR1 MNHNY, CDR2 SVGAGI (reference sequence). The CDR3 runs to 13 residues. V was trimmed by 2 bases and J by 5 bases, leaving 9 bases between them.

This chain connects TRBV12-3 or TRBV12-4 to TRBJ1-2; TRBD1 is a possible D gene (6 bases). V dropped 1 base and J dropped 2 bases, with 8 bases sitting between them. The CDR3 has 14 residues. The CDR3 coding sequence is TGTGCCAGCAGTTTAGGGGGGCAGAACTATGGCTACACCTTC. It specifies CASSLGGQNYGYTF.

The chain is built from TRBV3-1 and TRBJ2-1; 7 nucleotides line up with TRBD2. The V gene end was trimmed by 4 bases and the J gene end by 12 bases; junction bases not matched to a gene: 6. Germline CDR1 and CDR2: LGHDT and YNNKEL (reference sequence). The CDR3 contains 12 residues. CDR3 bases: TGTGCCAGCAGCCTTGCGACGGGAGGGCAGTTCTTC. It codes for CASSLATGGQFF.

The V call is TRBV18, the J call TRBJ2-7; 9 nucleotides agree with TRBD1. V shed 2 bases and J 0 bases; nucleotides not matched to a gene: 5. There are 16 residues in the CDR3. Germline assignment: CDR1 KGHSH and CDR2 LQKENI. The CDR3 region has the DNA TGTGCCAGCTCACCAACCGGGACAGGGAGCTCCTACGAGCAGTACTTC. It is translated as CASSPTGTGSSYEQYF.

The rearrangement joins TRBV30 to TRBJ1-1; D is uncertain. Germline V CDR1 and CDR2: GTSNPN, SVGIG (reference sequence). V was shortened by 0 bases and J by 1 base, with 9 bases between the two germline ends. The CDR3 contains 14 residues. Written as DNA, the CDR3 is TGTGCCTGGAGTGTATATACCGCGAACACTGAAGCTTTCTTT. This encodes CAWSVYTANTEAFF.

The chain carries TRBV4-2 and TRBJ2-1, with D possibly matching TRBD1 (7 bases). This CDR3 is 14 amino acids long. V was clipped by 2 bases and J by 10 bases, with 15 bases between them. The germline CDR1 and CDR2 sequences are LGHNA and YNFKEQ. In nucleotides, the CDR3 is TGTGCCAGCAGCCAACCTCCCCCAGGGGGGGAGCAGTTCTTC. It specifies CASSQPPPGGEQFF.

CDR3: CASRGLAVTGELFF. CDR3 in DNA: TGTGCCAGTAGGGGACTAGCGGTTACCGGGGAGCTGTTTTTT. The chain employs TRBV19 and TRBJ2-2, with TRBD2 identical over 11 bases. Germline loops: CDR1 LNHDA, CDR2 SQIVND (reference sequence). The CDR3 consists of 14 residues. Losses at the gene ends were 6 bases for V and 5 bases for J; bases not matched to a gene: 2.

The V gene is TRBV28, the J gene TRBJ1-6; maybe TRBD1 (6 bases). CDR3 length equals 15 residues. CDR1 is MDHEN, CDR2 SYDVKM, per germline. V shed 4 bases and J shed 2 bases, with 9 bases lying between them. CDR3 protein: CASSSSGAYNSPLHF. CDR3 DNA sequence: TGTGCCAGCAGTTCATCAGGGGCCTATAATTCACCCCTCCACTTT. Based on the CDR3 plus reference TRBV28 and TRBJ1-6, the full variable domain is DVKVTQSSRYLVKRTGEKVFLECVQDMDHENMFWYRQDPGLGLRLIYFSYDVKMKEKGDIPEGYSVSREKKERFSLILESASTNQTSMYLCASSSSGAYNSPLHFGNGTRLTVT.

This chain links TRBV28 with TRBJ2-5; D tentatively reads TRBD1 or TRBD2 (5 bases each). Per the germline V gene, CDR1 is MDHEN and CDR2 is SYDVKM. The CDR3 has 12 amino acids. The V and J ends lost 9 bases and 4 bases respectively, with 12 bases between them. The CDR3 sequence: CASGTPAETQYF. The CDR3 DNA is TGTGCCAGTGGGACCCCAGCAGAGACCCAGTACTTC.

V is TRBV12-3 or TRBV12-4 and J is TRBJ1-2, with D maybe TRBD1 (6 bases). V was shortened by 5 bases and J by 7 bases, with 17 bases between the two germline ends. This CDR3 spans 14 amino acids. CDR3 amino acids: CASSESGGLTGYTF. CDR3 nucleotides: TGTGCCAGCAGTGAATCCGGGGGGCTCACTGGCTACACCTTC.

V is TRBV27 and J is TRBJ1-6; D might be TRBD1 (5 bases). Germline CDR1 MNHEY, CDR2 SMNVEV (reference sequence). The CDR3 extends over 12 amino acids. Trimming cost V 4 bases and J 16 bases, with 14 bases left between them. The CDR3 coding sequence is TGTGCCAGCAGTTCCCCCCCGGGACGGCTCCACTTT. Protein sequence: CASSSPPGRLHF.

The chain recombines TRBV7-8 with TRBJ2-1; 10 bases line up with TRBD1. This CDR3 contains 17 residues. The ends lost 0 bases at V and 6 bases at J; junction bases unmatched: 8. Germline lookup yields CDR1 SGHVS and CDR2 FQNEAQ. The chain's CDR3 is CASSLASSGTGVNEQFF. CDR3 coding DNA: TGTGCCAGCAGCTTAGCAAGTAGCGGGACAGGGGTCAATGAGCAGTTCTTC.

The chain employs TRBV2 and TRBJ1-4; 12 nucleotides line up with TRBD1. The junction had 9 bases not matched to a gene; V was cut back by 5 bases and J by 2 bases. The CDR3 has 18 amino acids. CDR1 is SNHLY and CDR2 is FYNNEI in the germline V gene. CDR3 bases: TGTGCCAGCAGTCAATTGGGACAGGGGGCGTCTACTAATGAAAAACTGTTTTTT. The encoded protein is CASSQLGQGASTNEKLFF.

This clonotype is a singleton in its sample. This chain connects TRBV9 to TRBJ2-7; D call uncertain. The CDR3 is 15 residues long. V was pared by 0 bases and J by 2 bases, with 12 bases between. Germline V gives CDR1 SGDLS, CDR2 YYNGEE. CDR3 protein: CASSVAGSEAYEQYF. The CDR3 DNA follows: TGTGCCAGCAGCGTAGCTGGCAGCGAGGCCTACGAGCAGTACTTC.

DNA for the CDR3: TGTGCCAGCAGCCTGGGCAGCAACAGGTTGGATGAAAAACTGTTTTTT. Protein: CASSLGSNRLDEKLFF. This chain joins TRBV3-1 and TRBJ1-4, with D tentatively TRBD1 (5 bases). V lost 4 bases, J lost 6 bases, and 18 bases lay in between. This CDR3 is 16 amino acids long. The germline gives CDR1 LGHDT, CDR2 YNNKEL (reference sequence).

This clonotype occurred once. V and J are TRBV29-1 and TRBJ1-5, with D unresolved. Germline CDR1 is SQVTM and CDR2 is ANQGSEA. The V end was cut by 5 bases, the J end by 0 bases, with 8 bases between. CDR3 length: 13 residues. The CDR3 DNA sequence: TGCAGCGTTCGGCAGGATAGCAATCAGCCCCAGCATTTT. This sequence encodes CSVRQDSNQPQHF. The whole variable domain, filled in from reference TRBV29-1 and TRBJ1-5, reads SAVISQKPSRDICQRGTSLTIQCQVDSQVTMMFWYRQQPGQSLTLIATANQGSEATYESGFVIDKFPISRPNLTFSTLTVSNMSPEDSSIYLCSVRQDSNQPQHFGDGTRLSIL.

V usage is TRBV7-2 and J usage is TRBJ1-1; perhaps TRBD1 as D (5 bases). V was clipped by 6 bases and J by 2 bases, with 13 bases between them. The CDR3 runs to 14 residues. CDR1 and CDR2 (germline): SGHTA, FQGNSA. The CDR3, as DNA: TGTGCCAGCAGTCGTCGGGGGACCAACACTGAAGCTTTCTTT. Protein product: CASSRRGTNTEAFF.

The J gene is TRBJ2-7, the V gene TRBV9; TRBD1 might be the D (7 bases). The CDR3 is 16 amino acids. Trimming took off 0 bases at V and 5 bases at J, with 18 bases between the two ends. The germline CDR1 and CDR2 sequences are SGDLS and YYNGEE. CDR3 in amino acids: CASSVAPTGRSHEQYF. The CDR3 region has the DNA TGTGCCAGCAGCGTAGCCCCGACAGGGAGGTCCCACGAGCAGTACTTC. Variable domain in full (rest from reference TRBV9 and TRBJ2-7): DSGVTQTPKHLITATGQRVTLRCSPRSGDLSVYWYQQSLDQGLQFLIQYYNGEERAKGNILERFSAQQFPDLHSELNLSSLELGDSALYFCASSVAPTGRSHEQYFGPGTRLTVT.

The CDR3 DNA is TGCGCCAGCAGCCTCCAATCTAGCGGGTCCTCCTACGAGCAGTACTTC. Translated: CASSLQSSGSSYEQYF. This chain joins TRBV5-1 and TRBJ2-7; 8 bases agree with TRBD2. Per germline, CDR1 SGHRS and CDR2 YFSETQ. The CDR3 totals 16 residues. V was pared by 4 bases and J by 0 bases, with 9 bases of the junction left unmatched.

The chain is built from TRBV29-1 and TRBJ2-1; TRBD1 might be the D (5 bases). Trimming removed 7 bases at V and 1 base at J, with 14 bases between. CDR1 and CDR2 (germline): SQVTM, ANQGSEA. The length of the CDR3 is 14 residues. In DNA, the CDR3 is TGCAGCGGTGGGGCCCTGGAGTCCTACAATGAGCAGTTCTTC. The encoded protein is CSGGALESYNEQFF.

The chain couples TRBV28 to TRBJ1-2; 7 bases match TRBD1. The CDR3 consists of 14 residues. Per germline, CDR1 MDHEN and CDR2 SYDVKM. V lost 6 bases, J lost 7 bases, and 11 bases stayed unmatched. This CDR3 is CASRLGGEYSGYTF. CDR3 bases: TGTGCCAGCAGGTTAGGGGGCGAGTATTCTGGCTACACCTTC.

V usage is TRBV3-1 and J usage is TRBJ1-4; TRBD1 agrees at 7 bases. The CDR3 is 15 amino acids. The V and J ends lost 1 base and 8 bases, in that order; junction bases with no gene match: 7. CDR1 is LGHDT and CDR2 is YNNKEL in the germline V gene (reference sequence). The CDR3 sequence is CASSQGSAGGEKLFF. CDR3 nucleotide sequence: TGTGCCAGCAGCCAAGGTTCAGCAGGGGGGGAAAAACTGTTTTTT.

This chain links TRBV20-1 with TRBJ1-1; D not certain. Trimming removed 5 bases from V and 1 base from J, with 17 bases in between. This CDR3 comprises 15 residues. Germline CDR1 reads DFQATT; CDR2 reads SNEGSKA (reference sequence). The CDR3, as DNA: TGCAGTGCTCGGGATGCGACCCAAGGGAACACTGAAGCTTTCTTT. Its translation is CSARDATQGNTEAFF.

The chain recombines TRBV20-1 with TRBJ2-5; 11 nucleotides line up with TRBD2. The CDR3 sequence is 14 residues long. Unmatched junction bases numbered 2, after V lost 3 bases and J lost 2 bases. Germline V CDR1 and CDR2: DFQATT, SNEGSKA (reference sequence). CDR3 bases: TGCAGTGCTAGTGTAGCGGGAGGGCAAGAGACCCAGTACTTC. Its translation is CSASVAGGQETQYF.